This T cell receptor (beta chain) derives from a study of T-cell memory formation after mild COVID-19. In the study overall: In these data, TCR clusters were largely donor specific. Findings of the study overall: Among clones contracting day 15 to 85, CD4/CD8 was balanced, whereas later expanders leaned CD4+.

Each CDR3 protein gets one entry after TCRdb re-called the 5' RACE reads with MiXCR. Of approximately 300,000 distinct CDR3 sequences listed, roughly 8.2% were seen once; the top ten hold approximately 23%. Trimming took 0 bases from V and 2 from J, leaving 22 bases between them. The CDR3 is made up of 19 amino acids. The V gene's germline CDR1 is SNHLY and CDR2 FYNNEI. In regard to this clonotype: As yet, its antigen is unknown.

The receptor comes from a man younger than 35 who had mild COVID-19 (a few samples of this study predate the infection). Cell type and time point are not known. This chain connects TRBV2 to TRBJ2-5; no definite D call. Specimen: PBMCs or a T cell subset sorted from them (not recorded which). The CDR3 coding sequence is TGTGCCAGCAGTGAAGCGTGGTCCGAACAGTCGAACTATCAAGAGACCCAGTACTTC. Protein: CASSEAWSEQSNYQETQYF.